Below, 32 T cell receptor beta chains from the same sample are listed, as sequenced in a study of blood T cells in healthy people across ages. It was with a sample-barcoded 5' primer and a J-beta primer mix that a second PCR of about 6 to 12 cycles was run. A single record per CDR3 protein comes from TCRdb applying MiXCR to the 5' RACE reads. The data hold about 1.4 million distinct CDR3 sequences, with approximately 63% observed a single time. Sequencing was done on a sample of blood. Source of these receptors: a man younger than 30 in good health.

DNA for the CDR3: TGTGCCACCGAGGTGGTCAATTCACCCCTCCACTTT. Amino acid sequence: CATEVVNSPLHF. The chain employs TRBV25-1 and TRBJ1-6; D is unresolved. The V gene's germline CDR1 is MGHDK and CDR2 SYGVNS. The length of the CDR3 is 12 residues. The V end was cut by 10 bases, the J end by 7 bases, with 11 bases between.

This clonotype was observed a handful of times. The CDR3 DNA reads TGTGCCAGCAGTTACATGGGACAGGGCTCTAGCGAGCAGTACTTC. Residues: CASSYMGQGSSEQYF. This chain joins TRBV6-5 and TRBJ2-4, with 9 bases fitting TRBD1. The last part of the DNA fits TRBJ2-7 better; the J call may be wrong. The CDR3 spans 15 residues. Germline V gene data show CDR1 as MNHEY and CDR2 as SVGAGI.

This chain links TRBV7-6 with TRBJ2-1; D is perhaps TRBD1 (5 bases). Deletions cut 5 bases from V and 4 bases from J, with 18 bases between. The CDR3 totals 16 residues. Per the germline V gene, CDR1 is SGHVS and CDR2 is FNYEAQ. Written as DNA, the CDR3 is TGTGCCAGCAGCCTAAGGGGCTCGAACATTTACAATGAGCAGTTCTTC. Translating gives CASSLRGSNIYNEQFF.

The CDR3 DNA reads TGCGCCAGCAGCTTGGGGTTTCGGGGGCAGGAGACCCAGTACTTC. It codes for CASSLGFRGQETQYF. This chain links TRBV5-1 with TRBJ2-5; D tentatively reads TRBD1 or TRBD2 (6 bases each). Germline V lookup: CDR1 SGHRS, CDR2 YFSETQ. The V gene lost 0 bases and the J gene lost 5 bases, with 14 bases spanning the gap. The CDR3 spans 15 residues.

CDR3 coding DNA: TGCGCCAGCAGCTTTGCTGCGACGGGCTACAATGAGCAGTACTTC. Translated: CASSFAATGYNEQYF. The rearrangement uses TRBV5-1 and TRBJ2-5; D is ambiguous. Germline CDR1 SGHRS, CDR2 YFSETQ. V lost 2 bases to trimming and J lost 11 bases, with 22 bases between them. The CDR3 extends over 15 amino acids.

The chain has TRBV5-1 and TRBJ2-1, with D tentatively TRBD2 (5 bases). The CDR3 is 15 residues long. Trimming stripped 4 bases from V and 0 bases from J, with 11 bases between. Germline-derived CDR1 and CDR2 are SGHRS and YFSETQ. CDR3 residues: CASSSGTNSYNEQFF. In DNA, the CDR3 is TGCGCCAGCAGCAGCGGAACAAACTCCTACAATGAGCAGTTCTTC.

The gene calls are TRBV30 and TRBJ2-1, with D maybe TRBD2 (5 bases). CDR3 length equals 11 residues. CDR1 and CDR2 from the germline V gene are GTSNPN and SVGIG (reference sequence). Deletions cut 1 base from V and 8 bases from J, with 6 bases between. CDR3 in amino acids: CAWSERDEQFF. The CDR3 DNA reads TGTGCCTGGAGTGAGAGGGATGAGCAGTTCTTC.

The chain has TRBV29-1 and TRBJ2-5; 7 positions agree with TRBD1. Germline trimming cut 6 bases from V and 11 bases from J; bases unmatched to any gene: 15. The CDR3 sequence is 13 residues long. Germline CDR1 and CDR2: SQVTM and ANQGSEA. CDR3 coding DNA: TGCAGCGTCAGAGGCCAAGGGGGCTGGGAGCAGTACTTC. It specifies CSVRGQGGWEQYF. Based on the CDR3 plus reference TRBV29-1 and TRBJ2-5, the full variable domain is SAVISQKPSRDICQRGTSLTIQCQVDSQVTMMFWYRQQPGQSLTLIATANQGSEATYESGFVIDKFPISRPNLTFSTLTVSNMSPEDSSIYLCSVRGQGGWEQYFGPGTRLLVL.

J is TRBJ1-4 and V is TRBV4-1, with D maybe TRBD1 (6 bases). CDR3 length: 15 amino acids. From germline, CDR1 is MGHRA and CDR2 YSYEKL. Trimming stripped 1 base from V and 8 bases from J, with 14 bases between. The CDR3 sequence is CASSQVPGEEEKLFF. The CDR3 coding sequence is TGCGCCAGCAGCCAAGTCCCAGGGGAGGAGGAAAAACTGTTTTTT.

The chain combines TRBV3-1 with TRBJ1-4; D remains ambiguous. The CDR3 has 14 residues. Germline V lookup: CDR1 LGHDT, CDR2 YNNKEL (reference sequence). The V end lost 1 base, the J end lost 10 bases, and 13 bases lay between the germline ends. The CDR3 DNA reads as TGTGCCAGCAGCCAAGTGCCAGTGGACGGAAAACTGTTTTTT. Its protein product is CASSQVPVDGKLFF.

This clonotype appeared a few times. The chain recombines TRBV5-1 with TRBJ1-2; D possibly corresponds to TRBD1 (5 bases). CDR3 size: 14 residues. CDR1 is SGHRS, CDR2 YFSETQ, per germline. The V end was cut by 4 bases, the J end by 3 bases, with 13 bases between. The CDR3 coding sequence is TGCGCCAGCAGCATACCCGGGACGCACTATGGCTACACCTTC. Translating it yields CASSIPGTHYGYTF.

V is TRBV5-6 and J is TRBJ2-6; no clear D. Germline V CDR1 and CDR2: SGHDT, YYEEEE. This CDR3 spans 15 amino acids. The ends were cut back, 6 bases at V and 2 bases at J, with 12 bases in the middle. The CDR3 DNA follows: TGTGCCAGCACCCCGGTGGTGACTGGGGCCAACGTCCTGACTTTC. Encoded protein: CASTPVVTGANVLTF.

The rearrangement uses TRBV20-1 and TRBJ2-5; 13 positions match TRBD2. This CDR3 is 15 amino acids long. Germline trimming cut 2 bases from V and 6 bases from J; bases unmatched to any gene: 6. Germline CDR1 is DFQATT and CDR2 is SNEGSKA (reference sequence). The CDR3: CSARKLAGGHKTQYF. CDR3 DNA: TGCAGTGCTAGAAAACTAGCGGGGGGGCATAAGACCCAGTACTTC.

The sample holds one count of this clonotype. The V gene is TRBV20-1, the J gene TRBJ2-4; the match to TRBD1 covers 10 bases. The J call may be mistaken, given a closer DNA end match to TRBJ2-7. The CDR3 spans 14 residues. Germline V gene lookup returns CDR1 DFQATT and CDR2 SNEGSKA (reference sequence). The CDR3 loop reads CSARFGQGAYEQYF. In DNA, the CDR3 is TGCAGTGCTAGGTTCGGACAGGGGGCCTACGAGCAGTACTTC.

The chain has TRBV12-3 or TRBV12-4 and TRBJ1-1; D call uncertain. With 7 bases removed from V and 1 base from J, the gap between germline ends came to 22 bases. The CDR3 is made up of 17 amino acids. CDR3 bases: TGTGCCAGCACTGTGCGTAGAGTATTAGGGAAGAACACTGAAGCTTTCTTT. This translates into CASTVRRVLGKNTEAFF.

This clonotype was recorded a few times. The rearrangement joins TRBV4-3 to TRBJ2-7; D not resolved. Germline lookup yields CDR1 LGHNA and CDR2 YSLEER. The CDR3 loop spans 15 amino acids. Trimming pared 5 bases from V and 0 bases from J, leaving 14 bases between. The chain's CDR3 is CASSVNIGVSYEQYF. The CDR3 region has the DNA TGCGCCAGCAGCGTAAACATCGGAGTCTCCTACGAGCAGTACTTC.

As concerns this clonotype: The junction and the germline gene differ at one end; a read error may be behind it. This rearrangement joins TRBV5-5 to TRBJ1-2, with unresolved D. Germline V CDR1 and CDR2: SGHKS, YYEKEE (reference sequence). The CDR3 is 13 residues long. The CDR3: CASSLGAGDGCTF. The CDR3 bases are TGTGCCAGCAGCTTAGGAGCTGGGGATGGCTGCACCTTC.

The chain links TRBV10-2 to TRBJ2-4; 7 nucleotides match TRBD1. The J call may be mistaken, given a closer DNA end match to TRBJ2-7. The CDR3 spans 14 residues. Per the germline V gene, CDR1 is WSHSY and CDR2 is SAAADI. The CDR3 nucleotides are TGCGCCAGCAGTGACACATGGACAGGATACGAGCAGTACTTC. It encodes CASSDTWTGYEQYF.

The rearrangement joins TRBV10-3 to TRBJ2-5; 8 bases align to TRBD2. CDR1 and CDR2 (germline): ENHRY, SYGVKD. The CDR3 has 16 amino acids. The J segment lost 3 bases and the V segment lost 7 bases, leaving 13 bases of the junction unmatched. The chain's CDR3 is CAINWRGAGFEETQYF. In nucleotides, the CDR3 is TGTGCCATCAATTGGCGGGGGGCCGGTTTCGAAGAGACCCAGTACTTC.

There are a few counts of this clonotype. This chain links TRBV24-1 with TRBJ1-2, with D possibly matching TRBD1 (6 bases). This CDR3 is 14 amino acids long. In germline, CDR1 is KGHDR, CDR2 SFDVKD. The V end lost 0 bases, the J end lost 4 bases, and 8 bases lay between the germline ends. The CDR3 DNA follows: TGTGCCACCAGTGATTTGGACAGGCCCTATGGCTACACCTTC. Protein: CATSDLDRPYGYTF.

The chain combines TRBV12-3 or TRBV12-4 with TRBJ1-2; D remains ambiguous. V was cut by 0 bases and J by 4 bases, with 9 bases left in between. The CDR3 extends over 14 amino acids. The CDR3 DNA follows: TGTGCCAGCAGTTTAGCCAGCTACTTCTATGGCTACACCTTC. Translated, it gives CASSLASYFYGYTF.

The chain couples TRBV5-1 to TRBJ2-4, with D possibly matching TRBD1 (6 bases). The V and J ends lost 8 bases and 0 bases respectively, with 15 bases between them. CDR3 size: 15 residues. CDR1 and CDR2 (germline): SGHRS, YFSETQ. CDR3 nucleotides: TGCGCCAGTTCGACAGGTAGCCTAGCCAAAAACATTCAGTACTTC. Translated: CASSTGSLAKNIQYF.

The chain uses TRBV7-6 and TRBJ2-2; 12 bases align to TRBD1. The length of the CDR3 is 16 residues. J was trimmed by 6 bases and V by 0 bases; bases with no gene match: 2. The germline CDR1 and CDR2 sequences are SGHVS and FNYEAQ. The CDR3 here is CASSLAGTGGSGELFF. The CDR3 DNA reads TGTGCCAGCAGCTTAGCCGGGACAGGGGGCTCCGGGGAGCTGTTTTTT.

This clonotype was seen a handful of times. The chain couples TRBV7-2 to TRBJ2-5, with D perhaps matching TRBD2 (6 bases). The CDR3 runs to 15 residues. The ends were cut back, 7 bases at V and 4 bases at J, with 19 bases in the middle. Germline V lookup: CDR1 SGHTA, CDR2 FQGNSA. The CDR3 loop is CASNSLGGGIETQYF. CDR3 DNA: TGTGCCAGCAACTCGCTCGGCGGCGGGATAGAGACCCAGTACTTC. The variable domain in full, completed from reference TRBV7-2 and TRBJ2-5, reads GAGVSQSPSNKVTEKGKDVELRCDPISGHTALYWYRQSLGQGLEFLIYFQGNSAPDKSGLPSDRFSAERTGGSVSTLTIQRTQQEDSAVYLCASNSLGGGIETQYFGPGTRLLVL.

The CDR3 spells CSVLAPRIWKETQYF. In nucleotides, the CDR3 is TGCAGCGTCTTGGCGCCCCGAATATGGAAGGAGACCCAGTACTTC. The chain recombines TRBV29-1 with TRBJ2-5; D is unclear. The V gene lost 6 bases and the J gene lost 5 bases, with 22 bases spanning the gap. The germline CDR1 and CDR2 sequences are SQVTM and ANQGSEA. This CDR3 is 15 amino acids long. The entire variable domain, with the rest obtained from reference TRBV29-1 and TRBJ2-5, is as follows: SAVISQKPSRDICQRGTSLTIQCQVDSQVTMMFWYRQQPGQSLTLIATANQGSEATYESGFVIDKFPISRPNLTFSTLTVSNMSPEDSSIYLCSVLAPRIWKETQYFGPGTRLLVL.

This chain connects TRBV12-3 or TRBV12-4 to TRBJ1-2; D gene unclear. V was shortened by 4 bases and J by 5 bases, with 17 bases between the two germline ends. CDR3 length: 15 residues. The CDR3 DNA reads TGTGCCAGCAGTTCAATTAGGCGGGATTCGTATGGCTACACCTTC. It encodes CASSSIRRDSYGYTF.

CDR3 in amino acids: CASSPSSGGPLSFF. For the CDR3, the DNA is TGTGCCAGCTCACCATCTAGCGGGGGACCCCTTTCGTTCTTC. The chain carries TRBV18 and TRBJ2-1; 10 bases are shared with TRBD2. The CDR3 sequence is 14 residues long. The V and J ends lost 2 bases and 15 bases, in that order; junction bases with no gene match: 10. CDR1 KGHSH and CDR2 LQKENI come from the germline V gene.

The chain uses TRBV15 and TRBJ1-2; D unclear. CDR1 and CDR2 from the germline V gene are LNHNV and YYDKDF (reference sequence). V lost 1 base, J lost 3 bases, and 6 bases lay in between. The CDR3 is 13 amino acids. CDR3 in amino acids: CATSRGHDYGYTF. CDR3 DNA sequence: TGTGCCACCAGCAGAGGACACGACTATGGCTACACCTTC.

This chain connects TRBV7-2 to TRBJ2-3; 14 bases fit TRBD2. The trim removed 2 bases at V and 6 bases at J, leaving 7 bases unmatched. The CDR3 runs 17 residues. Germline assignment: CDR1 SGHTA and CDR2 FQGNSA. The CDR3 DNA follows: TGTGCCAGCAGCTTAAGCGGACTAGCGGGGGGAGCTGATACGCAGTATTTT. Protein sequence: CASSLSGLAGGADTQYF.

The chain joins TRBV4-3 to TRBJ2-5; 9 positions agree with TRBD2. CDR1 is LGHNA and CDR2 is YSLEER in the germline V gene. The CDR3 spans 17 residues. J was trimmed by 1 base and V by 1 base; bases with no gene match: 7. The CDR3 coding sequence is TGCGCCAGCAGCCAAGCGGCTAGCGGGGCGACCCAAGAGACCCAGTACTTC. As protein: CASSQAASGATQETQYF.

V gene TRBV20-1 combines with J gene TRBJ2-2; 8 positions match TRBD1. J was trimmed by 7 bases and V by 3 bases; bases with no gene match: 10. In germline, CDR1 is DFQATT, CDR2 SNEGSKA (reference sequence). This CDR3 region has 15 residues. CDR3 DNA: TGCAGTGCTAGCGCGGACAGGGCCCCCAGCGGGGAGCTGTTTTTT. Translation: CSASADRAPSGELFF.

This clonotype was seen a handful of times. CDR3 nucleotide sequence: TGCGCCAGCAGCGAGGAGGGAATTTGGTACGAGCAGTACTTC. It codes for CASSEEGIWYEQYF. V is TRBV4-1 and J is TRBJ2-5; D is perhaps TRBD2 (6 bases). The end of the DNA aligns better with TRBJ2-7, so the J call may be wrong. Germline V gene data show CDR1 as MGHRA and CDR2 as YSYEKL. This CDR3 contains 14 residues.